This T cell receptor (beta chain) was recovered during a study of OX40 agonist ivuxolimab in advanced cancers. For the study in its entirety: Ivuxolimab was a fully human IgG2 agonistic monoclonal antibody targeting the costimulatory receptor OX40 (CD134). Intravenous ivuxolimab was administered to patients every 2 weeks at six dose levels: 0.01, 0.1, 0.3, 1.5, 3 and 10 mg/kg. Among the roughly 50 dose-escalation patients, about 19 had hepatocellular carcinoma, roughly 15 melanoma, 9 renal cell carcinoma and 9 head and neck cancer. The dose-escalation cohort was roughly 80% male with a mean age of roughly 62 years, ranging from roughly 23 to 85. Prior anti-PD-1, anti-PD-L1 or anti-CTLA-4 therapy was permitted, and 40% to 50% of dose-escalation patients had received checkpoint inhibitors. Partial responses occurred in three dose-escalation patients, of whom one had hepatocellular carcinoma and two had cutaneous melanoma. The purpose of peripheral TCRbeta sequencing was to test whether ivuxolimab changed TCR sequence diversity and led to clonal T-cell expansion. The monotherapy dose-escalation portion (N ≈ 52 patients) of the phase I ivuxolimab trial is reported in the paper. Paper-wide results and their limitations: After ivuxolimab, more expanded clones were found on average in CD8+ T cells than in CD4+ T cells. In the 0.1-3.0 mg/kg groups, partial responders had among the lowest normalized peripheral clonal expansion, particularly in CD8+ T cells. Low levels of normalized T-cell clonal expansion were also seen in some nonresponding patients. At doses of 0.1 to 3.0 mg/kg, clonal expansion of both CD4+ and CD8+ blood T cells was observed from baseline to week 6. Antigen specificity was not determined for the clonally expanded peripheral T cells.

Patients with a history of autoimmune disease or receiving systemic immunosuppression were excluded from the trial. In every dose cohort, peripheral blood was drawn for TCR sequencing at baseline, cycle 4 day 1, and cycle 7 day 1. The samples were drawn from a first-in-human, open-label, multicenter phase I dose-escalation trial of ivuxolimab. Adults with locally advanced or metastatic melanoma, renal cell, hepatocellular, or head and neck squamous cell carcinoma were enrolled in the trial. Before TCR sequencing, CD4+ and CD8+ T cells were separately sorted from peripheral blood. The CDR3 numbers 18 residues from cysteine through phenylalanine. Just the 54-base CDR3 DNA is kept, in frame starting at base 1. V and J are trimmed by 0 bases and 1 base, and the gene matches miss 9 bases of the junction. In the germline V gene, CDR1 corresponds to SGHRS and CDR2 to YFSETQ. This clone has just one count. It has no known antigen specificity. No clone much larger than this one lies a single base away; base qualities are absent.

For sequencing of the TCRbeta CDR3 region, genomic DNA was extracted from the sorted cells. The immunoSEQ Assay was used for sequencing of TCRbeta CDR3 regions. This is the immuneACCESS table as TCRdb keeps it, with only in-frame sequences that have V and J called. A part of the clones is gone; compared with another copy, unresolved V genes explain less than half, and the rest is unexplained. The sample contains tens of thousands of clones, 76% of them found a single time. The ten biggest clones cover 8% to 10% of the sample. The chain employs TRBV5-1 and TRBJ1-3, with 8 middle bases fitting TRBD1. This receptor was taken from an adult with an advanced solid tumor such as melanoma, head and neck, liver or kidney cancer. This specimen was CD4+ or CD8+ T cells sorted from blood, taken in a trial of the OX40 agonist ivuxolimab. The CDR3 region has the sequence CASSLVGRQGNSGNTIYF. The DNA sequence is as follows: TGCGCCAGCAGCTTGGTAGGGCGACAGGGGAATTCTGGAAACACCATATATTTT.